Listed below are T cell receptor beta chains from one sample, sequenced in a study of beta chain features in type 1 diabetes. Method: immunoSEQ multiplex PCR; TCRdb's copy keeps in-frame clones and lacks some. Here the sample spans about 320,000 clones, around 13% being singletons. The sample comprised central memory CD4+ T cells from blood. The receptors were sampled from a man younger than 40 in good health. CDR3s include the opening cysteine and the closing phenylalanine or tryptophan. Each record gives: clone size, V gene, CDR3 protein. The listing skips clone size in some rows; elsewhere it reads once, few, many or a size class.

many TRBV18 CASSPTGVTHEQYF
. TRBV6-5 CASSYTRQDKNTEAFF
. TRBV5-1 CASSPRRGDNSPLHF
few TRBV2 CASTVLGARQETQYF
many TRBV5-5 CASRRDPAYNEQFF
few TRBV2 CASSEGPGGTQYF
. TRBV4-3 CASSQDRQETYGYTF
. TRBV6-5 CASSYGTFEETQYF
once TRBV6-5 CASSLSLDQPQHF
once TRBV30 CAWTKNSGHSGNTIYF
few TRBV19 CASSIGTSGSYNEQFF
. TRBV20-1 CSAYPTDTQYF
. TRBV11-1 CASSPNGASLSYNEQFF
few TRBV27 CASSRTSGGAGDTQYF
. TRBV15 CATSVDLNTEAFF
few TRBV6-5 CASSYYSGQPQHF
many TRBV14 CASSQEISASLNNEQFF
few TRBV4-1 CASSQDSRAQSGYTF
many TRBV6-5 CASSYVGNGEQYF
. TRBV6-6 CASSTRVGAGELFF
. TRBV19 CASSIGWASGRSDTQYF
. TRBV7-2 CASGRGRNTGELFF
few TRBV5-1 CASSLDWDRSSYEQYF
. TRBV5-6 CASSFGHTDTQYF
few TRBV25-1 CASRRPGTEAGELFF
. TRBV6-6 CASSAEGQVIYNEQFF
many TRBV5-4 CASSLAAVDEQFF
few TRBV28 CASRTGTGGASEQFF
. TRBV9 CASSEGYNSYEQYF
. TRBV5-1 CASYRGTWGTDTQYF
few TRBV7-7 CASSLGQGTGELFF
many TRBV5-4 CASSYEPDTQYF
few TRBV10-3 CAITSGFSSGHEQFF
few TRBV19 CASRWGWNTEAFF
. TRBV18 CASSPVGAQETQYF
. TRBV6-5 CASRRTGGRNTIYF
. TRBV11-2 CASSLDPGTANYGYTF
. TRBV6-1 CASSQSAGFIQPQHF
few TRBV9 CASSVEFGGELFF
few TRBV4-3 CASSQEPPRSGRGYNEQFF
few TRBV11-2 CASSLSGRADNEQFF
many TRBV5-4 CASSLYGGTYGYTF
few TRBV18 CASSVKRGDTEAFF
. TRBV4-2 CASSQEGHLVAQYF
. TRBV4-1 CASSQPGQAVRYF
. TRBV5-4 CASTGGRRNTEAFF
few TRBV6-1 CASTKTSGEQFF
. TRBV11-3 CASSLDRQETQYF
. TRBV28 CASSVRRGHTEAFF